A selection of T cell receptor beta chains follows, all from one sample in a study of shared clonotypes between healthy human individuals. The repertoire was sequenced with immunoSEQ multiplex PCR; TCRdb's copy has only in-frame clones and lacks some. The repertoire holds 2 million to 2.5 million clones, with approximately 95% as singletons. Source material: naive CD4+ T cells sorted from blood. Source of these receptors: a man younger than 30 in good health. The CDR3 runs from the conserved cysteine through the conserved F or W. The D gene is left open where the match is weak. Clone size is not always given. Where it is, it says once, few, many or a class for expanded clones.

D gene	J gene	clone size	V gene	CDR3 protein	CDR3 DNA
NA	TRBJ2-7	once	TRBV14	CASSLLPSGEQYF	TGTGCCAGCAGCCTCTTGCCGTCGGGCGAGCAGTACTTC
TRBD2	TRBJ2-5	once	TRBV7-2	CASSWVAGVLETQYF	TGTGCCAGCAGCTGGGTAGCGGGGGTCCTCGAGACCCAGTACTTC
NA	TRBJ1-6	NA	TRBV30	CAWSSGEGPPYNSPLHF	TGTGCCTGGAGCTCCGGCGAGGGTCCGCCTTATAATTCACCCCTCCACTTT
NA	TRBJ1-5	NA	TRBV5-1	CASSPMGGNQPQHF	TGCGCCAGCAGCCCCATGGGGGGGAATCAGCCCCAGCATTTT
TRBD1	TRBJ2-7	NA	TRBV28	CASSTPGQGIYEQYF	TGTGCCAGCAGCACTCCGGGACAGGGGATCTACGAGCAGTACTTC
NA	TRBJ1-6	NA	TRBV5-1	CASSMGPGQVNSPLHF	TGCGCCAGCAGCATGGGGCCCGGCCAGGTGAATTCACCCCTCCACTTT
TRBD2	TRBJ2-7	once	TRBV6-5	CASSRRTSGFAEQYF	TGTGCCAGCAGTCGACGGACTAGCGGGTTTGCAGAGCAGTACTTC
NA	TRBJ2-7	once	TRBV6-5	CASSYSIGGYEQYF	TGTGCCAGCAGTTATTCGATTGGGGGTTACGAGCAGTACTTC
TRBD2	TRBJ2-7	NA	TRBV4-3	CASSLLAGGFYEQYF	TGCGCCAGCAGCCTACTAGCGGGAGGTTTCTACGAGCAGTACTTC
NA	TRBJ2-7	few	TRBV18	CASSPSSYEQYF	TGTGCCAGCTCACCCAGCTCCTACGAGCAGTACTTC
NA	TRBJ2-3	NA	TRBV29-1	CSARPGPTNTQYF	TGCAGCGCCCGCCCGGGGCCTACTAATACGCAGTATTTT
NA	TRBJ1-5	NA	TRBV6-1	CASSELGGDQPQHF	TGTGCCAGCAGTGAATTGGGGGGTGATCAGCCCCAGCATTTT
TRBD1	TRBJ2-7	NA	TRBV9	CASSVGDSTSYEQYF	TGTGCCAGCAGCGTAGGGGACAGCACCTCCTACGAGCAGTACTTC
TRBD2	TRBJ2-1	NA	TRBV30	CAWRRSGSTNEQFF	TGTGCCTGGAGGCGTAGCGGGAGTACGAATGAGCAGTTCTTC
NA	TRBJ2-5	NA	TRBV2	CAGAREFQETQYF	TGTGCCGGCGCTCGGGAGTTTCAAGAGACCCAGTACTTC
TRBD1	TRBJ1-5	NA	TRBV9	CASSPGQGYSQPQHF	TGTGCCAGCAGCCCGGGACAGGGCTATAGTCAGCCCCAGCATTTT